The entry that follows covers one TCR beta chain sequence. Its antigen is not identified. Noted time point: week 11, during vaccination. It was 300 ug of mutant IDH1 20-mer peptide that made up each vaccine dose, given with topical imiquimod. Donors had new IDH1-mutant astrocytomas of WHO grade 3 or 4 (ATRX-lost). Trimming cost V 5 bases and J 5 bases; bases outside gene matches: 4. The CDR3 contains 14 residues. Germline V gene data show CDR1 as KGHSH and CDR2 as LQKENI. This sample was taken from a study of a mutant IDH1 vaccine in newly diagnosed glioma. The wider study: Patients had eight vaccinations, in weeks 1, 3, 5, 7, 11, 15, 19 and 23. General study points: Patients showed vaccine-induced immune responses at a rate of about 93%. Pseudoprogression showed no apparent link to changes in top peripheral T cell clonotypes.

Here immunoSEQ multiplex PCR was the method, and the copy in TCRdb shows in-frame clones only, minus some. The data contain around 53,000 clones, about 91% of them singletons. The material sequenced was PBMCs, taken from a glioma patient whose treatment included an IDH1 peptide vaccine. The gene calls are TRBV18 and TRBJ1-5, with 9 bases aligning to TRBD1. The receptor was derived from a man aged 45-65 years with glioma. This CDR3 reads CASSRQGDHQPQHF. As DNA, the CDR3 is TGTGCCAGCTCAAGACAGGGGGACCATCAGCCCCAGCATTTT.